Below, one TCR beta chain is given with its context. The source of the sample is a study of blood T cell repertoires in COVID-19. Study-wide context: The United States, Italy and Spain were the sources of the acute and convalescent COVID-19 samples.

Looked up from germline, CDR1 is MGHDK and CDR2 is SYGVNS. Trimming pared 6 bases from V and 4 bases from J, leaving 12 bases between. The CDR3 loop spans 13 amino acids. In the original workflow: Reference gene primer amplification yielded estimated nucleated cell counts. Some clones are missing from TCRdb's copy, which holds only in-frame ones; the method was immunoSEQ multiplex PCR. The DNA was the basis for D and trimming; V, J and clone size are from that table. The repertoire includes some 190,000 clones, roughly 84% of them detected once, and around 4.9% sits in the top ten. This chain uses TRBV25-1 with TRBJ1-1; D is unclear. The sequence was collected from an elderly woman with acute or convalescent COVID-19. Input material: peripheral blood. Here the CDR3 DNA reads TGTGCCAGCAGCCTGACATCGCGCACTGAAGCTTTCTTT. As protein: CASSLTSRTEAFF.